This paragraph covers one TCR beta chain sequence. This record belongs to a study of T-cell reconstitution after alpha-beta-depleted transplantation in children. This CDR3 is 13 amino acids long. Per the germline V gene, CDR1 is DFQATT and CDR2 is SNEGSKA (reference sequence). V was trimmed by 6 bases and J by 1 base, leaving 12 bases between them. Preparation of the TCRbeta library used unique molecular identifiers. TCRdb re-derived calls from the PCR reads in MiXCR, one entry per CDR3 protein. The data show about 440,000 distinct CDR3 sequences, around 46% seen once. The material was PBMCs, obtained before TCRalphabeta/CD19-depleted stem cell transplant. This clonotype originated in a girl aged 2-10 years with aplastic anemia, due to receive a stem cell transplant. J is TRBJ1-1 and V is TRBV20-1; D possibly corresponds to TRBD1 (5 bases). For the CDR3, the DNA is TGCAGTGCCCACGTCCAGGGGAACACTGAAGCTTTCTTT. This gives the protein CSAHVQGNTEAFF.